The source of this T cell receptor (beta chain) is a study of blood T cell repertoires in COVID-19. At the level of the study: Specimens from acute and convalescent COVID-19 originated in the United States, Italy and Spain. PBMCs, B-cell-depleted T cells, or T cells were the source of the cDNA or gDNA that made up the material.

This clone was recorded once. The authors' processing: Amplified reference gene primers provided the basis for estimating nucleated cell counts. TCRdb's copy holds only in-frame clones and misses some; the assay was immunoSEQ multiplex PCR. The DNA was the basis for D and trimming; V, J and clone size are from that table. The profile shows more than 95,000 clones, about 82% of them singletons. This TCR was sampled from a woman between 55 and 75 years old in a cohort sampled during active or convalescent COVID-19. Sequencing used peripheral blood.

Here the CDR3 DNA reads TGTGCCAGCAGATCGCAGGGGGCTTCTAATGAAAAACTGTTTTTT. Translation gives CASRSQGASNEKLFF. The rearrangement joins TRBV28 to TRBJ1-4; 8 bases fit TRBD1. After removal of 6 bases from V and 3 bases from J, the junction contained 6 bases not matched to a gene. This CDR3 is built from 15 residues. Germline CDR1 and CDR2: MDHEN and SYDVKM.